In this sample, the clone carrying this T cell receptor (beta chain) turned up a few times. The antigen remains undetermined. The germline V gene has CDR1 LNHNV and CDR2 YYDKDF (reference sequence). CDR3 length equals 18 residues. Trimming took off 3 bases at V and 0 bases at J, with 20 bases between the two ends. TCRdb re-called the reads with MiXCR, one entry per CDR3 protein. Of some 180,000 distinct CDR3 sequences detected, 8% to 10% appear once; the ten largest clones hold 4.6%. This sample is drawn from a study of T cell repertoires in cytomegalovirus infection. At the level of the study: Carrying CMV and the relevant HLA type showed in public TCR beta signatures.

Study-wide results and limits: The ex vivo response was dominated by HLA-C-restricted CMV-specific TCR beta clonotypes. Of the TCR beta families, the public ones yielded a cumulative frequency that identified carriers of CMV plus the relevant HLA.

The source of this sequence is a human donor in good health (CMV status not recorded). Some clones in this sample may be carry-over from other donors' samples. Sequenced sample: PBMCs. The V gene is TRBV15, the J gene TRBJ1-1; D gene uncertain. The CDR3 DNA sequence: TGTGCCACCAGCAGCGACGGAGGGCCCGACCCCATGAACACTGAAGCTTTCTTT. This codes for CATSSDGGPDPMNTEAFF.